A selection of T cell receptor beta chains follows, all from one sample in a study of blood T cells in healthy people across ages. One entry per CDR3 protein results from TCRdb running MiXCR on the 5' RACE reads. The sample has 700,000 to 1,000,000 distinct CDR3 sequences, 40% to 50% seen once. Material: blood. These receptors came from a man in his sixties in good health. CDR3s include the opening cysteine and the closing phenylalanine or tryptophan. A D gene is named only where the DNA matches it firmly. A row's size may be missing; if present it is once, few, many or a size class.

CDR3: CASSLLLGSEKTEAFF; DNA: TGTGCCAGCAGCTTACTTCTTGGCAGCGAGAAGACTGAAGCTTTCTTT; J: TRBJ1-1; V: TRBV11-1; D: -; size: -
CDR3: CASSYSYPLRSYEQYF; DNA: TGTGCCAGCAGTTACTCGTATCCCCTGAGGAGCTACGAGCAGTACTTC; J: TRBJ2-7; V: TRBV6-8; D: -; size: few
CDR3: CASSLANWYYNEQFF; DNA: TGTGCCAGCAGTTTAGCTAATTGGTACTACAATGAGCAGTTCTTC; J: TRBJ2-1; V: TRBV7-6; D: -; size: once
CDR3: CASSRGGGSDTQYF; DNA: TGTGCCAGCAGCCGGGGAGGGGGTTCCGATACGCAGTATTTT; J: TRBJ2-3; V: TRBV3-1; D: -; size: -
CDR3: CASSDRVTGIYEQYF; DNA: TGCGCCAGCAGCGACCGGGTCACAGGGATCTACGAGCAGTACTTC; J: TRBJ2-7; V: TRBV5-1; D: -; size: -
CDR3: CASSPGDRVINEKLFF; DNA: TGTGCCAGCAGCCCAGGGGACCGGGTTATTAATGAAAAACTGTTTTTT; J: TRBJ1-4; V: TRBV7-9; D: -; size: few
CDR3: CSARPRGRHGYTF; DNA: TGCAGTGCTAGACCGAGAGGCAGGCATGGCTACACCTTC; J: TRBJ1-2; V: TRBV20-1; D: -; size: few
CDR3: CASSLGGAVYEQYF; DNA: TGTGCCAGCAGCTTGGGGGGCGCCGTCTACGAGCAGTACTTC; J: TRBJ2-7; V: TRBV7-9; D: -; size: -
CDR3: CASRAGTAFGYTF; DNA: TGTGCCAGCAGAGCTGGGACAGCTTTTGGCTACACCTTC; J: TRBJ1-2; V: TRBV27; D: TRBD1; size: -
CDR3: CASSSGANEKLFF; DNA: TGTGCCAGCAGTAGCGGGGCTAATGAAAAACTGTTTTTT; J: TRBJ1-4; V: TRBV3-1; D: -; size: few
CDR3: CASSQGRGGTGAFF; DNA: TGTGCCAGCAGCCAAGGGAGGGGCGGCACTGGAGCTTTCTTT; J: TRBJ1-1; V: TRBV3-1; D: -; size: -
CDR3: CSVVSSGGQETQYF; DNA: TGCAGCGTTGTGTCTAGCGGGGGGCAAGAGACCCAGTACTTC; J: TRBJ2-5; V: TRBV29-1; D: TRBD2; size: few
CDR3: CASRWGYEAFF; DNA: TGCGCCAGCAGATGGGGTTATGAAGCTTTCTTT; J: TRBJ1-1; V: TRBV10-2; D: -; size: -
CDR3: CAYGTGKLESEKLFF; DNA: TGTGCCTACGGGACAGGAAAGTTGGAGAGCGAAAAACTGTTTTTT; J: TRBJ1-4; V: TRBV30; D: TRBD1; size: -
CDR3: CASKEREINEKLFF; DNA: TGTGCCAGCAAGGAACGAGAAATTAATGAAAAACTGTTTTTT; J: TRBJ1-4; V: TRBV27; D: -; size: -
CDR3: CASSHDTSRDTQYF; DNA: TGCGCCAGCAGCCACGATACTAGTCGGGATACGCAGTATTTT; J: TRBJ2-3; V: TRBV4-1; D: -; size: -
CDR3: CASSFRAGGHEDTQYF; DNA: TGCGCCAGCAGCTTCCGAGCGGGGGGGCATGAAGATACGCAGTATTTT; J: TRBJ2-3; V: TRBV5-1; D: TRBD2; size: once
CDR3: CASSVGGGYGYTF; DNA: TGTGCCAGCAGTGTAGGAGGAGGCTATGGCTACACCTTC; J: TRBJ1-2; V: TRBV2; D: -; size: few
CDR3: CSARPQGVRYTF; DNA: TGCAGTGCTAGACCCCAGGGGGTCCGCTACACCTTC; J: TRBJ1-2; V: TRBV20-1; D: TRBD1; size: once
CDR3: CASSPSQVWGYEQYF; DNA: TGTGCCAGCAGTCCTTCACAGGTTTGGGGCTACGAGCAGTACTTC; J: TRBJ2-7; V: TRBV6-5; D: -; size: -
CDR3: CAWSVLSGVRETQYF; DNA: TGTGCCTGGAGTGTACTTTCAGGTGTGAGAGAGACCCAGTACTTC; J: TRBJ2-5; V: TRBV30; D: -; size: -
CDR3: CACSYSSGGLEQFF; DNA: TGTGCCTGCAGTTACTCGAGCGGGGGCCTTGAGCAGTTCTTC; J: TRBJ2-1; V: TRBV6-6; D: TRBD2; size: -
CDR3: CASSQDGTGLYEQYF; DNA: TGTGCCAGCAGCCAAGATGGTACAGGGTTGTACGAGCAGTACTTC; J: TRBJ2-7; V: TRBV3-1; D: -; size: few
CDR3: CASSQESASGSVADYTQYF; DNA: TGCGCCAGCAGCCAAGAGTCGGCTAGCGGGAGTGTCGCGGATTATACGCAGTATTTT; J: TRBJ2-3; V: TRBV4-3; D: TRBD2; size: -
CDR3: CASSLGRGAGANVLTF; DNA: TGTGCCAGCAGCTTAGGGAGGGGAGCTGGGGCCAACGTCCTGACTTTC; J: TRBJ2-6; V: TRBV11-2; D: -; size: -
CDR3: CASSPNGQGTYTQYF; DNA: TGTGCCAGCAGCCCAAACGGACAGGGAACATATACGCAGTATTTT; J: TRBJ2-3; V: TRBV7-2; D: TRBD1; size: -
CDR3: CASRSGSSYNEQFF; DNA: TGTGCCAGCAGGAGCGGGAGCTCCTACAATGAGCAGTTCTTC; J: TRBJ2-1; V: TRBV4-2; D: TRBD2; size: few
CDR3: CASSQYPDTEAFF; DNA: TGTGCCAGCAGCCAATACCCGGACACTGAAGCTTTCTTT; J: TRBJ1-1; V: TRBV14; D: -; size: -
CDR3: CASSPPSGLQKANTGELFF; DNA: TGTGCCAGCAGTCCCCCATCGGGACTACAGAAAGCGAACACCGGGGAGCTGTTTTTT; J: TRBJ2-2; V: TRBV6-2/TRBV6-3; D: TRBD2; size: -
CDR3: CSARKETNTEAFF; DNA: TGCAGTGCTAGGAAGGAGACGAACACTGAAGCTTTCTTT; J: TRBJ1-1; V: TRBV20-1; D: -; size: -
CDR3: CASSPTRQGTQYF; DNA: TGTGCCAGCAGCCCGACTCGACAAGGGACCCAGTACTTC; J: TRBJ2-5; V: TRBV7-2; D: -; size: -
CDR3: CASSIPKDRNEKLFF; DNA: TGTGCCAGCAGCATACCGAAAGACAGGAATGAAAAACTGTTTTTT; J: TRBJ1-4; V: TRBV21-1; D: -; size: few
CDR3: CASSSRGRGNEKLFF; DNA: TGTGCCAGCAGTTCCCGGGGCAGGGGAAATGAAAAACTGTTTTTT; J: TRBJ1-4; V: TRBV27; D: -; size: few
CDR3: CASTMSGAGTEAFF; DNA: TGCGCCAGTACTATGAGCGGTGCGGGCACTGAAGCTTTCTTT; J: TRBJ1-1; V: TRBV5-1; D: -; size: -
CDR3: CASSLPRMPYEQYF; DNA: TGTGCCAGCAGCTTACCCCGTATGCCCTACGAGCAGTACTTC; J: TRBJ2-7; V: TRBV7-8; D: -; size: once
CDR3: CAWSVTRNQPQHF; DNA: TGTGCCTGGAGTGTGACACGCAATCAGCCCCAGCATTTT; J: TRBJ1-5; V: TRBV30; D: -; size: -
CDR3: CASSYSGGGEGTGELFF; DNA: TGTGCCAGCAGTTACTCGGGGGGCGGGGAGGGCACCGGGGAGCTGTTTTTT; J: TRBJ2-2; V: TRBV6-5; D: -; size: -
CDR3: CASSLRPTGDKNIQYF; DNA: TGCGCCAGCAGTCTCCGGCCCACGGGTGACAAAAACATTCAGTACTTC; J: TRBJ2-4; V: TRBV5-1; D: -; size: -
CDR3: CASSYGTLKNIQYF; DNA: TGTGCCAGCAGTTACGGGACCCTCAAAAACATTCAGTACTTC; J: TRBJ2-4; V: TRBV12-3/TRBV12-4; D: -; size: -
CDR3: CAGSLGLAGYNEQFF; DNA: TGTGCCGGCAGCTTAGGACTAGCGGGGTACAATGAGCAGTTCTTC; J: TRBJ2-1; V: TRBV7-2; D: TRBD2; size: -
CDR3: CASSPFTGSRDTQYF; DNA: TGTGCCAGCAGCCCATTCACAGGGTCTAGGGATACGCAGTATTTT; J: TRBJ2-3; V: TRBV7-3; D: -; size: -
CDR3: CASSPGARSPLHF; DNA: TGTGCCAGCAGCCCGGGGGCACGGTCACCCCTCCACTTT; J: TRBJ1-6; V: TRBV7-2; D: -; size: -
CDR3: CASSLRATEAFF; DNA: TGTGCCAGCAGCTTAAGAGCCACTGAAGCTTTCTTT; J: TRBJ1-1; V: TRBV7-9; D: -; size: -
CDR3: CASSGTELTEAFF; DNA: TGTGCCAGCAGTGGTACCGAGCTGACTGAAGCTTTCTTT; J: TRBJ1-1; V: TRBV12-3/TRBV12-4; D: -; size: -
CDR3: CASSYWSTGRGSPLHF; DNA: TGTGCCAGCAGTTATTGGAGTACGGGGCGCGGATCACCCCTCCACTTT; J: TRBJ1-6; V: TRBV6-2/TRBV6-3; D: -; size: few
CDR3: CSVTVGLGGEQYF; DNA: TGCAGCGTTACGGTGGGTCTGGGAGGCGAGCAGTACTTC; J: TRBJ2-7; V: TRBV29-1; D: -; size: few
CDR3: CASSQDRTSYEQYF; DNA: TGTGCCAGCAGCCAGGACAGGACCTCCTACGAGCAGTACTTC; J: TRBJ2-7; V: TRBV6-5; D: TRBD1; size: few
CDR3: CASSQNRATGGHEQYF; DNA: TGTGCCAGCAGCCAGAATCGCGCGACAGGGGGTCACGAGCAGTACTTC; J: TRBJ2-7; V: TRBV14; D: TRBD1; size: -
CDR3: CSASGTGGSEQYF; DNA: TGCAGTGCTTCCGGGACAGGGGGCTCCGAGCAGTACTTC; J: TRBJ2-7; V: TRBV20-1; D: TRBD1; size: -
CDR3: CASSPEGAAETQYF; DNA: TGTGCCAGCTCACCAGAGGGGGCTGCAGAGACCCAGTACTTC; J: TRBJ2-5; V: TRBV18; D: TRBD1; size: few
CDR3: CASSLRFGRGGQKDTQYF; DNA: TGTGCCAGCAGCTTACGATTCGGGCGGGGGGGCCAGAAAGATACGCAGTATTTT; J: TRBJ2-3; V: TRBV7-3; D: TRBD2; size: -
CDR3: CASSLYQGASPYNEQFF; DNA: TGTGCCAGCAGTTTATATCAGGGGGCTTCCCCTTACAATGAGCAGTTCTTC; J: TRBJ2-1; V: TRBV12-3/TRBV12-4; D: TRBD1; size: few
CDR3: CASSSQGRIRETQYF; DNA: TGTGCCAGCAGTTCGCAGGGCCGGATTAGGGAGACCCAGTACTTC; J: TRBJ2-5; V: TRBV27; D: -; size: few
CDR3: CASSLALQGTGYEQYF; DNA: TGTGCCAGCAGCTTAGCTTTGCAGGGCACTGGTTACGAGCAGTACTTC; J: TRBJ2-7; V: TRBV13; D: -; size: once
CDR3: CASGLHPYNEQFF; DNA: TGTGCCAGCGGACTCCACCCGTACAATGAGCAGTTCTTC; J: TRBJ2-1; V: TRBV6-1; D: -; size: -